These T cell receptor beta chains were read from a single sample in a study of shared clonotypes between healthy human individuals. Only in-frame clones appear in the TCRdb table, and some are missing; sequencing was by immunoSEQ multiplex PCR. Of some 580,000 clones listed, roughly 98% were seen once; the top ten hold 0.25% to 0.35%. The specimen sequenced was naive CD8+ T cells sorted from blood. All receptors derive from a young man in good health. CDR3s include the opening cysteine and the closing phenylalanine or tryptophan. Fields, in order: CDR3 protein, V gene, D gene, J gene. A D gene is named only where the DNA matches it firmly.

CASFSEISGSSYNEQFF | TRBV11-2 | TRBD2 | TRBJ2-1
CASSQDSDWNEQFF | TRBV4-1 | . | TRBJ2-1
CASSLQRGMNTEAFF | TRBV7-9 | . | TRBJ1-1
CASQWTTGTSNQPQHF | TRBV19 | TRBD1 | TRBJ1-5
CSVELESMTDTQYF | TRBV29-1 | . | TRBJ2-3
CASQGIVNTGELFF | TRBV2 | . | TRBJ2-2
CASTHPAGVEETQYF | TRBV7-9 | TRBD2 | TRBJ2-5
CASSAGQGRRYNEQFF | TRBV5-1 | TRBD1 | TRBJ2-1
CASSLGPKEGTDTQYF | TRBV11-1 | . | TRBJ2-3
CASSYGPLGEQYF | TRBV27 | . | TRBJ2-7
CASSYSLGVNYGYTF | TRBV6-5 | . | TRBJ1-2
CASSPSPGSYEQYF | TRBV7-9 | . | TRBJ2-7
CAWSVPAGYNEQFF | TRBV30 | TRBD2 | TRBJ2-1
CASSLTNPGTDTQYF | TRBV7-3 | . | TRBJ2-3
CASSSSTGGTYEQYF | TRBV7-9 | TRBD1 | TRBJ2-7
CASSFLGRDYGYTF | TRBV6-5 | . | TRBJ1-2
CASSAGVTNEKLFF | TRBV9 | . | TRBJ1-4
CASSLSGSSTDTQYF | TRBV28 | . | TRBJ2-3
CASTEETYNQPQHF | TRBV6-1 | . | TRBJ1-5